The T cell receptor (beta chain) under discussion was sequenced for a study of blood T cell repertoires in COVID-19 (dated by TCRdb to the early 2020s). Study-wide context: Samples from collaborators originated in the United States, Italy and Spain and spanned both the acute and convalescent phases of COVID-19. The prospective study material was composed of cDNA or gDNA derived from T cells, B-cell-depleted T cells, or PBMCs. Deeply sampled blood TCRbeta repertoires from subjects exposed to, actively infected with, or recovered from COVID-19 were included in the dataset. The repertoires were released in a freely available public database meant as a resource for research on the immune response to SARS-CoV-2. The samples were drawn from the first 160 participants of the ongoing ImmuneRACE study and from roughly 1,300 subjects provided by 6 global collaborators. Sample metadata almost always included a de-identified subject ID, COVID-19 status, age in years and sex. Where available, HLA class I and class II types were taken from metadata supplied by the sample provider and were not determined by assay-based typing. General conclusions and limits of the study: Clinical and demographic metadata were provided uncurated, with the amount varying by source and participant.

This clone was seen once. Its cognate antigen has yet to be identified. No base-level quality is on record; no much larger clone is a single base apart. The immunoSEQ Assay, a bias-controlled multiplex PCR, was used to amplify TCRbeta CDR3 regions from genomic DNA. From the authors' description of their analysis: The number of nucleated cells in each sample was estimated by amplification of reference gene primers within the assay. To quantify the absolute abundance of each unique TCRbeta CDR3 rearrangement, sequence reads were collapsed and filtered. Productive Simpson clonality was computed per sample as the square root of Simpson's diversity index over productive rearrangements. Imported from immuneACCESS, the table was reduced by TCRdb to in-frame sequences with V and J called. These copies leave out some clones; in studies compared against another copy, an unresolved V gene accounts for under half, and the cause of the remainder is not known. The V and J calls and clone size are taken from that table; D and trimming were inferred from the DNA. In this sample the table shows 300,000 to 400,000 clones, 88% of which occur a single time. Clones ranked in the top ten supply more than 0.9% of the sample.

The CDR3 sequence holds 14 residues, the cysteine and phenylalanine included. Left in the record is the CDR3 DNA by itself, 42 bases read in frame from the first base. Reading the germline V gene gives CDR1 MRHNA and CDR2 SNTAGT. Between the V and J ends, shortened by 6 bases and 7 bases respectively, the junction contains 18 bases. Participants in the prospective study were enrolled through a virtual design, were aged roughly 18 to 100 years, and lived in approximately 25 United States geographic areas. In the prospective study, participants were assigned to cohorts based on the clinical history participants reported in a screening survey and a study questionnaire. In the prospective study, mobile phlebotomists collected whole blood, serum and a nasopharyngeal or oropharyngeal swab from each participant. Over a roughly 2-month period, participants in the prospective study had the option of providing additional blood draws and questionnaires. Blood samples from the prospective study were shipped frozen or at room temperature prior to DNA extraction.

The V and J genes are TRBV6-4 and TRBJ1-2; TRBD1 is a possible D gene, resting on 6 matching bases. The sample taken for sequencing was PBMCs or T cells enriched from blood (not recorded which). The receptor's source is a woman under 40 with acute COVID-19. The DNA is TGTGCCAGCAGGACCGAGACAGGAAAGGGTGGCTACACCTTC. It codes for CASRTETGKGGYTF.